This T cell receptor beta chain appears in the sequencing data of a study of T cells after yellow fever vaccination. The study's findings and limits: Post-booster repertoires again held most primary-vaccination clones (roughly 96% CD4, 85% to 90% CD8). When the response was secondary, it was weaker but reached its peak faster, day 5 versus 15.

From the 5' RACE reads, TCRdb called clonotypes with MiXCR, one entry per CDR3 protein. Found here are 300,000 to 350,000 distinct CDR3 sequences, 3.5% to 4.5% of them singletons; the top ten hold roughly 21%. Note on this clonotype: What it binds is not known.

The CDR3 is made up of 14 amino acids. Germline V gives CDR1 LGHDT, CDR2 YNNKEL (reference sequence). Trimming removed 4 bases from V and 2 bases from J, with 9 bases in between. The starting material was PBMCs, obtained 15 days after the yellow fever booster vaccination. The clonotype originates from a man between 18 and 29 years old who received the YFV17D yellow fever vaccine. The genes are TRBV3-1 and TRBJ2-1; D is ambiguous. The CDR3 loop reads CASSRTETYNEQFF. The CDR3 region has the DNA TGTGCCAGCAGCCGGACCGAAACCTACAATGAGCAGTTCTTC.